This record concerns one T cell receptor beta chain sequence. This clone was found once. The clone's antigen remains unknown. No base quality values were provided; no much bigger clone lies one nucleotide off. Library preparation used the immunoSEQ multiplex PCR assay. In TCRdb, the immuneACCESS table is reduced to in-frame sequences with V and J assigned. These tables do not hold every clone; where another copy was compared, an unresolved V gene accounts for under half, and the others remain unexplained. Here the sample has roughly 100,000 clones; 92% occur a single time. The ten largest clones capture 0.8% to 1% of the sample. The data stem from a study of T cell changes during pregnancy in multiple sclerosis (dated 2019 in TCRdb). Turning to the overall study: The study looked at changes in the T cell repertoire across pregnancy in women with multiple sclerosis.

This TCR was sampled from a female donor with multiple sclerosis, enrolled in a pregnancy study. The material sequenced was peripheral blood, taken after pregnancy.

CDR3 sequence: CASSSLLTGNYGYTF. The sequenced DNA is TGTGCCAGCAGCTCGTTATTGACAGGGAACTATGGCTACACCTTC. The chain couples TRBV11-2 to TRBJ1-2, with 7 junctional bases fitting TRBD1. Trimmed from V: 4 bases; trimmed from J: 2 bases; junction bases lacking a gene match: 7. The CDR3 starts with the cysteine, ends with the phenylalanine, and has 15 residues. Of all the DNA, just the CDR3 is kept, 45 bases in frame from base 1. The germline V gene sets CDR1 to SGHAT and CDR2 to FQNNGV. Where the CDR3 stops, the reference TRBV11-2 and TRBJ1-2 genes take over; the full variable domain is EAGVAQSPRYKIIEKRQSVAFWCNPISGHATLYWYQQILGQGPKLLIQFQNNGVVDDSQLPKDRFSAERLKGVDSTLKIQPAKLEDSAVYLCASSSLLTGNYGYTFGSGTRLTVV.